Reported below is one T cell receptor (beta chain). Its matching antigen is unknown. This sample is part of a study of OX40 agonist ivuxolimab in advanced cancers. General observations from the study: Also present in some nonresponders was a low level of normalized T-cell clonal expansion. Clonal expansion from baseline to week 6 occurred in both CD4+ and CD8+ T cells. Mean expanded clone counts were higher in CD8+ than CD4+ T cells.

With V trimmed by 5 bases and J by 0 bases, 6 bases remained unmatched. Germline V gene lookup returns CDR1 SGHTA and CDR2 FQGNSA. This CDR3 comprises 15 residues. Clones were read by immunoSEQ multiplex PCR, and TCRdb kept only the in-frame ones, dropping some. The table has under 25,000 clones, around 80% seen once. The sequenced sample was CD4+ or CD8+ T cells sorted from blood, obtained in a trial of the OX40 agonist ivuxolimab. The sequence was obtained from an adult with an advanced solid tumor such as melanoma, head and neck, liver or kidney cancer. The genes are TRBV7-2 and TRBJ1-1, with TRBD1 matching 7 bases. The CDR3 DNA reads as TGTGCCAGCAGCACTCAACAGGGGATGAACACTGAAGCTTTCTTT. Translation: CASSTQQGMNTEAFF.